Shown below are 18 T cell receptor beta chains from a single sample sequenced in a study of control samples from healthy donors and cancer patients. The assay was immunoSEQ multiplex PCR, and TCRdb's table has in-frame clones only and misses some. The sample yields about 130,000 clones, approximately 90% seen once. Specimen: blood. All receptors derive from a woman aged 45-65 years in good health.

The CDR3, as DNA: TGTGCCAGCAGCTCTCGCAATCAGCCCCAGCATTTT. Its protein is CASSSRNQPQHF. The chain joins TRBV3-1 (or the pseudogene TRBV3-2) to TRBJ1-5; D is unclear. This CDR3 contains 12 residues. The germline V gene encodes CDR1 LGHDT and CDR2 YNNKEL (reference sequence). V dropped 5 bases and J dropped 2 bases, with 4 bases sitting between them.

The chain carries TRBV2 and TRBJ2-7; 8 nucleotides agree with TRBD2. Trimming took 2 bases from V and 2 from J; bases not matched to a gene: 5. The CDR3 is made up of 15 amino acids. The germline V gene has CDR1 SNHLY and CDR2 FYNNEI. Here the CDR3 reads CASSEHGRGPYEQYF. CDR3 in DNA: TGTGCCAGCAGTGAACACGGGAGGGGTCCCTACGAGCAGTACTTC.

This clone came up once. The CDR3 coding sequence is TGTGCCAGCAGCCTATTGGACAGTTACACTGAAGCTTTCTTT. Amino acid sequence: CASSLLDSYTEAFF. This chain joins TRBV14 and TRBJ1-1; D is perhaps TRBD1 (6 bases). The germline V gene encodes CDR1 SGHDN and CDR2 FVKESK. The CDR3 length is 14 residues. The V gene lost 4 bases and the J gene lost 3 bases, with 12 bases spanning the gap.

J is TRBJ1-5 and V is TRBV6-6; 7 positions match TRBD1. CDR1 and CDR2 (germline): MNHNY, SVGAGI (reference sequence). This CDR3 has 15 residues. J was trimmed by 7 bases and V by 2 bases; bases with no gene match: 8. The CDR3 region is CASSYTDRVEQPQHF. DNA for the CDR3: TGTGCCAGCAGTTACACAGACAGGGTGGAACAGCCCCAGCATTTT.

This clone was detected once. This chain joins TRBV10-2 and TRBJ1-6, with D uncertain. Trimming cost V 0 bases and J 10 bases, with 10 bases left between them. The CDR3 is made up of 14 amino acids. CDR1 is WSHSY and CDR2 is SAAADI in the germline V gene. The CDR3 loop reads CASSESKRVSPLHF. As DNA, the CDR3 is TGCGCCAGCAGTGAGTCGAAACGGGTATCACCCCTCCACTTT.

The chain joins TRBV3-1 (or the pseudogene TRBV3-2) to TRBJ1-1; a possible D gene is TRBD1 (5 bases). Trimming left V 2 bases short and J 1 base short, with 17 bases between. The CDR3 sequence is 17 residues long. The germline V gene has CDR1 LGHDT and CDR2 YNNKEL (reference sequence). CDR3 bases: TGTGCCAGCAGCCAACTAGGGACGGGGGGATCGAACACTGAAGCTTTCTTT. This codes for CASSQLGTGGSNTEAFF.

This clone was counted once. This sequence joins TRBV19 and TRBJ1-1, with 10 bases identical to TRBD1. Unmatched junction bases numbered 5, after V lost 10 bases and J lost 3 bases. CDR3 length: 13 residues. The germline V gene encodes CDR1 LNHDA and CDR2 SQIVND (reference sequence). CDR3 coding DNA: TGTGCCACCCGGGACAGGGGTGACACTGAAGCTTTCTTT. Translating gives CATRDRGDTEAFF.

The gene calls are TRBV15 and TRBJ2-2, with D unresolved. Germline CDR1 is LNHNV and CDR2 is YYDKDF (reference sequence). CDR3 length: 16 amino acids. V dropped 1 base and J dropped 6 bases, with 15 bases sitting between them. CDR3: CATSRGPRVYAGELFF. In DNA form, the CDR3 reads TGTGCCACCAGCAGAGGGCCGAGAGTGTACGCCGGGGAGCTGTTTTTT.

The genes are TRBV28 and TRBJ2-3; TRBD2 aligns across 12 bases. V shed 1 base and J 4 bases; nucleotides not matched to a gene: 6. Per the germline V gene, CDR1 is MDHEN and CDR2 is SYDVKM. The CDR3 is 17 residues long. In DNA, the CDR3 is TGTGCCAGCAGTTTATCTAGCGGGAGGGCCCGAGCAGATACGCAGTATTTT. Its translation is CASSLSSGRARADTQYF.

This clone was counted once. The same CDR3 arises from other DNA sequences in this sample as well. The CDR3 DNA reads TGCGCCAGCAGCCCGGCCCCCGGGGACTATGGCTACACCTTC. Residues: CASSPAPGDYGYTF. The V and J genes are TRBV5-1 and TRBJ1-2, with D uncertain. With 4 bases removed from V and 3 bases from J, the gap between germline ends came to 13 bases. CDR1 and CDR2 from the germline V gene are SGHRS and YFSETQ. The CDR3 totals 14 residues.

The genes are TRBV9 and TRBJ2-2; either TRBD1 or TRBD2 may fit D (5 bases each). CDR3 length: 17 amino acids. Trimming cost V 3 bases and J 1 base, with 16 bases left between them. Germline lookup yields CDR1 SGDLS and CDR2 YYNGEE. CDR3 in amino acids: CASSGGPRDVNTGELFF. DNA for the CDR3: TGTGCCAGCAGCGGAGGTCCTCGGGACGTGAACACCGGGGAGCTGTTTTTT.

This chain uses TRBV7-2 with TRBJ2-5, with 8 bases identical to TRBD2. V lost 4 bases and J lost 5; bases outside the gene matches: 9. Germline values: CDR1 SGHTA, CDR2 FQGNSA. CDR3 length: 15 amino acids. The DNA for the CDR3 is TGTGCCAGCAGCTCCCGGGGGGGGTCGGGGGAGACCCAGTACTTC. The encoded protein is CASSSRGGSGETQYF. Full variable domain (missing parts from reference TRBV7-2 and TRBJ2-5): GAGVSQSPSNKVTEKGKDVELRCDPISGHTALYWYRQSLGQGLEFLIYFQGNSAPDKSGLPSDRFSAERTGGSVSTLTIQRTQQEDSAVYLCASSSRGGSGETQYFGPGTRLLVL.

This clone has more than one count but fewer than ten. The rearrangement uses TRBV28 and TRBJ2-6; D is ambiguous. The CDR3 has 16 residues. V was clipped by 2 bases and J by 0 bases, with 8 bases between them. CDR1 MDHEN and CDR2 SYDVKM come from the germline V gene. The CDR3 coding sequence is TGTGCCAGCAGTTTACGGCAGCTCTCTGGGGCCAACGTCCTGACTTTC. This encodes CASSLRQLSGANVLTF.

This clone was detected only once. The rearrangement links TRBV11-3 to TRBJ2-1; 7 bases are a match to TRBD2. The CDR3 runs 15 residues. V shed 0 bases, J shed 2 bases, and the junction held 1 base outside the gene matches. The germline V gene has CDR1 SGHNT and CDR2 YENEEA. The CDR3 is CASSLDGLAYNEQFF. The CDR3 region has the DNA TGTGCCAGCAGCTTAGATGGACTAGCCTACAATGAGCAGTTCTTC.

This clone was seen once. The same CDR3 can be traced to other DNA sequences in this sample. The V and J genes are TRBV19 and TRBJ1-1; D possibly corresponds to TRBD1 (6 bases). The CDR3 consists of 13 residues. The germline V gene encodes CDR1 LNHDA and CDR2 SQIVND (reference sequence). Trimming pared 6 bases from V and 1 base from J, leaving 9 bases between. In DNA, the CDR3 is TGTGCCAGTAGCTCGACAGGGAACACTGAAGCTTTCTTT. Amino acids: CASSSTGNTEAFF. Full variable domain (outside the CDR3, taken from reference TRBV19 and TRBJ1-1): DGGITQSPKYLFRKEGQNVTLSCEQNLNHDAMYWYRQDPGQGLRLIYYSQIVNDFQKGDIAEGYSVSREKKESFPLTVTSAQKNPTAFYLCASSSTGNTEAFFGQGTRLTVV.

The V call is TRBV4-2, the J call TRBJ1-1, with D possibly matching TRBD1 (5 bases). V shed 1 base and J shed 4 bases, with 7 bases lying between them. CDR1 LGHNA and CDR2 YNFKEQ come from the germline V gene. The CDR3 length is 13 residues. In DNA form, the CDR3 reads TGTGCCAGCAGCCAAGGGGGGGTCACTGAAGCTTTCTTT. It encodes CASSQGGVTEAFF.

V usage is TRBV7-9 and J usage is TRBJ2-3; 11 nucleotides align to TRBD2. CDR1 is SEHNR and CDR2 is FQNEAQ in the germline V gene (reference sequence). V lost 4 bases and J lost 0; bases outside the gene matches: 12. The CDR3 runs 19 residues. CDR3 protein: CASSSSSTSGETSTDTQYF. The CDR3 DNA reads TGTGCCAGCAGCTCCTCTTCGACTAGCGGGGAGACTAGCACAGATACGCAGTATTTT.

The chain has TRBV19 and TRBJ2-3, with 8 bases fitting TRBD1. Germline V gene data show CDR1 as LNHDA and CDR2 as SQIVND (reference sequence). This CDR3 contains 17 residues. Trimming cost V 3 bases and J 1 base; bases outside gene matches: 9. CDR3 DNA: TGTGCCAGTAGTATCGAGAGCAGGGGGCCGGGCACAGATACGCAGTATTTT. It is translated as CASSIESRGPGTDTQYF.